The rows below give T cell receptor beta chains drawn from one sample of a study of persistence of HIV-infected CD4 T cells. These receptors are not linked to any known antigen. Clones were read by immunoSEQ multiplex PCR, and TCRdb kept only the in-frame ones, dropping some. The table records 35,000 to 55,000 clones, approximately 88% of them present only once. This specimen consisted of CD4+ T cells sorted from PBMCs after 18-hour stimulation, obtained from a patient who received antiretroviral therapy. The receptors stem from an adult man with HIV who was CMV-seropositive. CDR3s include the opening cysteine and the closing phenylalanine or tryptophan. Fields, in order: J gene, D gene, V gene, clone size, CDR3 protein, CDR3 DNA. A D gene is named only where the DNA matches it firmly. The listing skips clone size in some rows; elsewhere it reads once, few, many or a size class.

TRBJ2-1	.	TRBV7-8	.	CASSRQNLYNEQFF	TGTGCCAGCAGCCGACAGAATCTCTACAATGAGCAGTTCTTC
TRBJ1-1	.	TRBV13	.	CASSPEGGIHTEAFF	TGTGCCAGCAGCCCCGAGGGCGGGATCCACACTGAAGCTTTCTTT
TRBJ1-1	.	TRBV19	.	CASSTPRGVRNTEAFF	TGTGCCAGTAGTACCCCTCGTGGAGTTCGGAACACTGAAGCTTTCTTT
TRBJ2-2	TRBD2	TRBV19	.	CAVRGGGGNTGELFF	TGTGCCGTACGTGGCGGGGGGGGGAACACCGGGGAGCTGTTTTTT
TRBJ2-7	TRBD2	TRBV7-2	.	CASSLDGGGGGNEQYF	TGTGCCAGCAGCTTAGATGGCGGGGGGGGAGGGAACGAGCAGTACTTC
TRBJ2-4	.	TRBV6-1	.	CASSEQGNIQYF	TGTGCCAGCAGTGAACAGGGAAACATTCAGTACTTC
TRBJ1-1	.	TRBV10-2	.	CASQGTEAFF	TGCGCCAGTCAGGGAACTGAAGCTTTCTTT
TRBJ2-3	.	TRBV12-5	.	CASGSPGGGGDTQYF	TGTGCTAGTGGTTCCCCAGGGGGCGGGGGAGATACGCAGTATTTT
TRBJ2-3	.	TRBV2	.	CASSGQTDTQYF	TGTGCCAGCAGTGGACAGACAGATACGCAGTATTTT
TRBJ2-2	.	TRBV5-4	.	CASSLLADTGELFF	TGTGCCAGCAGCCTCCTCGCGGACACCGGGGAGCTGTTTTTT
TRBJ2-6	.	TRBV5-1	.	CASSLGALSGANVLTF	TGCGCCAGCAGCTTGGGGGCTCTCTCTGGGGCCAACGTCCTGACTTTC
TRBJ1-1	.	TRBV6-6	.	CASSPGQITEAFF	TGTGCCAGCAGTCCCGGACAGATCACTGAAGCTTTCTTT
TRBJ1-1	TRBD1	TRBV6-6	.	CASSFSGQANTEAFF	TGTGCCAGCAGTTTCTCTGGACAGGCGAACACTGAAGCTTTCTTT
TRBJ2-3	.	TRBV24-1	.	CATSDQTSGSMDTQYF	TGTGCCACCAGTGATCAGACTAGTGGGTCGATGGATACGCAGTATTTT
TRBJ2-7	.	TRBV3-1/TRBV3-2	.	CASSRGQSYEQYF	TGTGCCAGCAGCCGAGGACAGTCCTACGAGCAGTACTTC
TRBJ1-5	.	TRBV2	.	CASSVREGNQPQHF	TGTGCCAGCAGTGTCAGGGAGGGCAATCAGCCCCAGCATTTT
TRBJ1-2	TRBD1	TRBV6-1	.	CASSELQGRGYTF	TGTGCCAGCAGTGAACTACAGGGGAGAGGCTACACCTTC
TRBJ2-3	.	TRBV25-1	.	CASSATFTDTQYF	TGTGCCAGCAGTGCGACCTTCACAGATACGCAGTATTTT
TRBJ1-5	TRBD1	TRBV28	.	CASSFGQGAKPQHF	TGTGCCAGCAGTTTCGGCCAGGGGGCCAAGCCCCAGCATTTT
TRBJ1-1	TRBD1	TRBV6-4	.	CASSDSQGDTEAFF	TGTGCCAGCAGTGACTCGCAGGGGGACACTGAAGCTTTCTTT
TRBJ1-4	TRBD1	TRBV19	.	CASSSPGQTLNEKLFF	TGTGCCAGTAGTTCGCCGGGACAGACCCTTAATGAAAAACTGTTTTTT
TRBJ2-2	.	TRBV18	.	CASSQGREAGELFF	TGTGCCAGCTCACAGGGGCGAGAGGCCGGGGAGCTGTTTTTT
TRBJ1-3	TRBD1	TRBV2	.	CASSAGQGRNTIYF	TGTGCCAGCAGTGCCGGACAGGGCCGAAACACCATATATTTT
TRBJ1-5	.	TRBV20-1	.	CSASRLSNQPQHF	TGCAGTGCTAGTAGGCTGTCCAATCAGCCCCAGCATTTT
TRBJ2-1	.	TRBV6-6	.	CASSPGGNRGDEQFF	TGTGCCAGCAGTCCCGGGGGAAATCGAGGGGATGAGCAGTTCTTC
TRBJ2-7	TRBD1	TRBV10-2	few	CATRTGAAYEQYF	TGCGCCACCCGGACAGGGGCGGCCTACGAGCAGTACTTC
TRBJ1-2	.	TRBV2	.	CASSTAGAYGYTF	TGTGCCAGCAGTACGGCGGGAGCCTATGGCTACACCTTC
TRBJ2-3	.	TRBV20-1	.	CSATPDTQYF	TGCAGTGCTACCCCCGATACGCAGTATTTT
TRBJ1-6	.	TRBV2	.	CASSPRGGSYNSPLHF	TGTGCCAGCAGTCCACGGGGGGGCAGCTATAATTCACCCCTCCACTTT
TRBJ1-4	TRBD1	TRBV20-1	.	CSASLGQTNEKLFF	TGCAGTGCTAGTCTGGGACAGACTAATGAAAAACTGTTTTTT
TRBJ2-5	.	TRBV6-5	.	CASSYSKGRGETQYF	TGTGCCAGCAGTTACTCGAAGGGGCGTGGGGAGACCCAGTACTTC
TRBJ2-2	.	TRBV5-1	.	CASSLRGRANTGELFF	TGCGCCAGCAGCTTGAGGGGGAGGGCGAACACCGGGGAGCTGTTTTTT
TRBJ2-7	TRBD2	TRBV28	.	CASSPGGRARAEQYF	TGTGCCAGCAGCCCTGGGGGGAGGGCTAGGGCCGAGCAGTACTTC